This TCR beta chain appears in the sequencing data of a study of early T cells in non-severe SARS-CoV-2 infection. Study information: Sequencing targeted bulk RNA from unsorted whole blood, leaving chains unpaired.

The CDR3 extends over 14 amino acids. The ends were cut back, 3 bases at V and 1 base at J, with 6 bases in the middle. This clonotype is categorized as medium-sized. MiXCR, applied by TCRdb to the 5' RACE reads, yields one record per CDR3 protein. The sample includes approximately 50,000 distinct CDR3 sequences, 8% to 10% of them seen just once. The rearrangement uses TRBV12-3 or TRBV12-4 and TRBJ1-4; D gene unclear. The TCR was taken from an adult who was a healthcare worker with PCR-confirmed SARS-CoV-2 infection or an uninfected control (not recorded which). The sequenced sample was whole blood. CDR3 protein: CASSFYRTNEKLFF. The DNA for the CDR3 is TGTGCCAGCAGTTTTTACCGAACTAATGAAAAACTGTTTTTT.